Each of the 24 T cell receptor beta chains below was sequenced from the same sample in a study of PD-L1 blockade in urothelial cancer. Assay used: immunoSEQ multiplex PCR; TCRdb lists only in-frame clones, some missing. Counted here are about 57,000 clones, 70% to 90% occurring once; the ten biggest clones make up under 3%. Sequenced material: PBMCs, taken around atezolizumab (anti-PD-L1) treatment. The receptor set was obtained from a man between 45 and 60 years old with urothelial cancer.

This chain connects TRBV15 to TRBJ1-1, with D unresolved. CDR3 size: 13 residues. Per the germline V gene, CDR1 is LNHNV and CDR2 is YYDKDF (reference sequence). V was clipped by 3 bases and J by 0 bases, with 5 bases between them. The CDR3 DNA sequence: TGTGCCACCAGCAGGGCGGTGAACACTGAAGCTTTCTTT. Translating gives CATSRAVNTEAFF. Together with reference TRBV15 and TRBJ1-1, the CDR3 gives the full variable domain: DAMVIQNPRYQVTQFGKPVTLSCSQTLNHNVMYWYQQKSSQAPKLLFHYYDKDFNNEADTPDNFQSRRPNTSFCFLDIRSPGLGDTAMYLCATSRAVNTEAFFGQGTRLTVV.

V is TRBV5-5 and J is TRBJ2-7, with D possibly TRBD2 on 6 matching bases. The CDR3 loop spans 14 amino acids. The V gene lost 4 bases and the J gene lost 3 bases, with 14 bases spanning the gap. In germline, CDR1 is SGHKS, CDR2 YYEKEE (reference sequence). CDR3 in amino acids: CASSRDSVDYEQYF. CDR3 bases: TGTGCCAGCAGCCGGGACTCGGTGGACTACGAGCAGTACTTC.

In DNA, the CDR3 is TGTGCCAGCAGCTTAATGCAAGCGAGCTATGGCTACACCTTC. This codes for CASSLMQASYGYTF. The V and J genes are TRBV5-4 and TRBJ1-2; no firm D call. Germline-derived CDR1 and CDR2 are SGHNT and YYREEE (reference sequence). The V gene lost 2 bases and the J gene lost 4 bases, with 12 bases spanning the gap. This CDR3 has 14 amino acids.

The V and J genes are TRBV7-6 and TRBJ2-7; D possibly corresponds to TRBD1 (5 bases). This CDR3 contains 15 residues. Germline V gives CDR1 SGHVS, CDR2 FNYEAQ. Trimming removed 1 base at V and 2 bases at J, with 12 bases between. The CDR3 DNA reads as TGTGCCAGCAGCTTAGGGGAATTAGGGGCCTACGAGCAGTACTTC. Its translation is CASSLGELGAYEQYF.

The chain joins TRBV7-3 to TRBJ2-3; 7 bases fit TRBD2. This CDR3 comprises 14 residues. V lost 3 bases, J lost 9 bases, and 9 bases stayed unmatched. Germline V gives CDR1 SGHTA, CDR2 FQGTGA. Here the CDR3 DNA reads TGTGCCAGCAGCTTGGGGACTACCGACCAAACGCAGTATTTT. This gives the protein CASSLGTTDQTQYF.

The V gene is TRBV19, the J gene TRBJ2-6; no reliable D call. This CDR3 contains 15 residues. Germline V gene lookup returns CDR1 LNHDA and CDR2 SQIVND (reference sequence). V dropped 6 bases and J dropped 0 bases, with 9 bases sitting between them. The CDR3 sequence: CASRTTASGANVLTF. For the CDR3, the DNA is TGTGCCAGTAGAACCACAGCCTCTGGGGCCAACGTCCTGACTTTC.

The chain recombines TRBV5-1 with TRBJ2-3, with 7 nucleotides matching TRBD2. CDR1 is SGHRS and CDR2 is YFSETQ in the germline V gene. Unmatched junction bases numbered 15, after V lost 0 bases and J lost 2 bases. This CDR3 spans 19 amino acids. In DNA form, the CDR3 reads TGCGCCAGCAGCTTGGGGGGATTCGCTCGCGGGAGTACCACAGATACGCAGTATTTT. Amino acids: CASSLGGFARGSTTDTQYF.

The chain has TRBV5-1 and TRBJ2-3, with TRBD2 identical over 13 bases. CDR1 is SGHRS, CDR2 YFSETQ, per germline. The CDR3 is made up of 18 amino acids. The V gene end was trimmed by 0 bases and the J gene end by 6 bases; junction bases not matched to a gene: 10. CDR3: CASSLGTSGSQGGDTQYF. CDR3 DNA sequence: TGCGCCAGCAGCTTGGGGACTAGCGGGAGTCAGGGAGGGGATACGCAGTATTTT.

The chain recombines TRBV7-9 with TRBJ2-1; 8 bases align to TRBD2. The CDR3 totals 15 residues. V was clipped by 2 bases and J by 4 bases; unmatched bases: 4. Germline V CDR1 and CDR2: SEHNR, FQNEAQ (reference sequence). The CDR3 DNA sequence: TGTGCCAGCAGCTTAACGCGGGAGGCGTACAATGAGCAGTTCTTC. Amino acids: CASSLTREAYNEQFF. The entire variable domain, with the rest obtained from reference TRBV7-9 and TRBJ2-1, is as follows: DTGVSQNPRHKITKRGQNVTFRCDPISEHNRLYWYRQTLGQGPEFLTYFQNEAQLEKSRLLSDRFSAERPKGSFSTLEIQRTEQGDSAMYLCASSLTREAYNEQFFGPGTRLTVL.

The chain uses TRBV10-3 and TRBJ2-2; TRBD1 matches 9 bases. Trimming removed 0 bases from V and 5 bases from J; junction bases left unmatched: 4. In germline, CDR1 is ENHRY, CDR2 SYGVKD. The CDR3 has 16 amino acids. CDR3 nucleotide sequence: TGTGCCATCAGTGAGTCAGACAGGGGGGTGACCGGGGAGCTGTTTTTT. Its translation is CAISESDRGVTGELFF.

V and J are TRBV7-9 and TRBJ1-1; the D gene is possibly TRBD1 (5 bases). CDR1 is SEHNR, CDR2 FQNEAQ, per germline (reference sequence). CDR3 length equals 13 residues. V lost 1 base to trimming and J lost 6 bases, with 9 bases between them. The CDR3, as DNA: TGTGCCAGCAGCTTAGATCGGGGGGCTGAAGCTTTCTTT. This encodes CASSLDRGAEAFF.

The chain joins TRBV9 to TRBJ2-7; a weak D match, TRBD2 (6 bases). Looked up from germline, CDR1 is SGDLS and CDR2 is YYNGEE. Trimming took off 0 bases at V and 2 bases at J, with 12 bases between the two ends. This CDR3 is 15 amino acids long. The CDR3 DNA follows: TGTGCCAGCAGCGTAGGATTAGCGGAGACCTACGAGCAGTACTTC. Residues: CASSVGLAETYEQYF.

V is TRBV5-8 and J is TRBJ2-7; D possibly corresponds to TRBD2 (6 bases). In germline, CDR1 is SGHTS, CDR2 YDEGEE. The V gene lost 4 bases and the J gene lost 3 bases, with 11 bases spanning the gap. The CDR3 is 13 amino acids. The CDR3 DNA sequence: TGTGCCAGCAGCCGGACTACTGACTACGAGCAGTACTTC. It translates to CASSRTTDYEQYF. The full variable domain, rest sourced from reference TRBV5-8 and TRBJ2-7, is EAGVTQSPTHLIKTRGQQATLRCSPISGHTSVYWYQQALGLGLQFLLWYDEGEERNRGNFPPRFSGRQFPNYSSELNVNALELEDSALYLCASSRTTDYEQYFGPGTRLTVT.

The CDR3 is CASQTGSSYEQYF. The CDR3 DNA follows: TGTGCCAGTCAGACCGGGAGCTCCTACGAGCAGTACTTC. The rearrangement joins TRBV6-1 to TRBJ2-7; the D gene is possibly TRBD2 (6 bases). V shed 9 bases and J shed 0 bases, with 12 bases lying between them. In germline, CDR1 is MNHNS, CDR2 SASEGT. The CDR3 is 13 residues long.

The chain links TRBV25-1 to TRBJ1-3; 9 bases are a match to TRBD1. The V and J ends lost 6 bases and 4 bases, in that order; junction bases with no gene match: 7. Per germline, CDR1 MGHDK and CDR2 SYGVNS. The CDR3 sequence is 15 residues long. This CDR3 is CASREQGASGNTIYF. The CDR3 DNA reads TGTGCCAGCAGGGAACAGGGGGCTTCAGGAAACACCATATATTTT.

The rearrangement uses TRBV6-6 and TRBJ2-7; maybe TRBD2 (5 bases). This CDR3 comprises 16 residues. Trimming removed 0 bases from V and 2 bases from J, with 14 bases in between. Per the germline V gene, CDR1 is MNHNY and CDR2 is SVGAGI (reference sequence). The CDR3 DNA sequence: TGTGCCAGCAGTTACTCAATTCGGGGTACGACCTACGAGCAGTACTTC. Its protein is CASSYSIRGTTYEQYF.

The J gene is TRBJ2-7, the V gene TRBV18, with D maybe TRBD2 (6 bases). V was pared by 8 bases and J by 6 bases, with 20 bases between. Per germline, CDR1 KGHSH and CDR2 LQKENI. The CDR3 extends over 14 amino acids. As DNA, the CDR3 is TGTGCCAGCCAGCACGGAGGGGCCCTCGCCGAGCAGTACTTC. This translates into CASQHGGALAEQYF.

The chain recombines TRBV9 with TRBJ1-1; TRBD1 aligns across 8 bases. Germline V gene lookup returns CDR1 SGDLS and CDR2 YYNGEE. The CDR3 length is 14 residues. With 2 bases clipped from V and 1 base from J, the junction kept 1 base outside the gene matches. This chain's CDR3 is CASSVQGANTEAFF. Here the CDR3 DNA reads TGTGCCAGCAGCGTCCAGGGGGCGAACACTGAAGCTTTCTTT.

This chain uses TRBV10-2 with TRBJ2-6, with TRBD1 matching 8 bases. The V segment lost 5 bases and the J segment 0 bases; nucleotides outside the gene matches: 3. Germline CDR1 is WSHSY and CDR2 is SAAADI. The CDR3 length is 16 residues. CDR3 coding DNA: TGCGCCAGCAGTAGGGACAGGCGCTCTGGGGCCAACGTCCTGACTTTC. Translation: CASSRDRRSGANVLTF.

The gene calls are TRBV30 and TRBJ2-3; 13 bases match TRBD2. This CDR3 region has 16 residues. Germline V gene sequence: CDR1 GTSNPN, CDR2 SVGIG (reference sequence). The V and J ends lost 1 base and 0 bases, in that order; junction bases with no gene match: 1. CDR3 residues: CAWSEGLAGSTDTQYF. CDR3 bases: TGTGCCTGGAGTGAGGGACTAGCGGGGAGCACAGATACGCAGTATTTT.

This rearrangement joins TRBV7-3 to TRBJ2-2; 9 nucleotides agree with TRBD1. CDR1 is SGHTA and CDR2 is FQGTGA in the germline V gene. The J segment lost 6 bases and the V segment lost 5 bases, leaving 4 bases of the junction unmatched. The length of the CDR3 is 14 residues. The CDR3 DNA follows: TGTGCCAGCAGCCGGGACAGGGAGGCCGGGGAGCTGTTTTTT. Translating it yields CASSRDREAGELFF.

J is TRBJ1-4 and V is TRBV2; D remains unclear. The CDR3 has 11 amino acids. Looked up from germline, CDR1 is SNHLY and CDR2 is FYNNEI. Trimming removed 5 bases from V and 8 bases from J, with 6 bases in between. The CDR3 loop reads CASSPKEKLFF. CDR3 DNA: TGTGCCAGCAGTCCAAAAGAAAAACTGTTTTTT.

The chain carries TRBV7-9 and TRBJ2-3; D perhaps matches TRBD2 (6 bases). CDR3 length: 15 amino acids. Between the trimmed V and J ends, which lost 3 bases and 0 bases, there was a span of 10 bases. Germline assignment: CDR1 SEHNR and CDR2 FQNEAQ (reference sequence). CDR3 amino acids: CASSFGGASTDTQYF. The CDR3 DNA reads TGTGCCAGCAGCTTCGGGGGAGCGAGCACAGATACGCAGTATTTT.

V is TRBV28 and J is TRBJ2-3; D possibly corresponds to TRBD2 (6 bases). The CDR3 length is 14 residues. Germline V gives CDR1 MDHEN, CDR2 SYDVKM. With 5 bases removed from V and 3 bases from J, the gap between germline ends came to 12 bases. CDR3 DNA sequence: TGTGCCAGCAGTAGGACTACGTTGACAGATACGCAGTATTTT. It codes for CASSRTTLTDTQYF.